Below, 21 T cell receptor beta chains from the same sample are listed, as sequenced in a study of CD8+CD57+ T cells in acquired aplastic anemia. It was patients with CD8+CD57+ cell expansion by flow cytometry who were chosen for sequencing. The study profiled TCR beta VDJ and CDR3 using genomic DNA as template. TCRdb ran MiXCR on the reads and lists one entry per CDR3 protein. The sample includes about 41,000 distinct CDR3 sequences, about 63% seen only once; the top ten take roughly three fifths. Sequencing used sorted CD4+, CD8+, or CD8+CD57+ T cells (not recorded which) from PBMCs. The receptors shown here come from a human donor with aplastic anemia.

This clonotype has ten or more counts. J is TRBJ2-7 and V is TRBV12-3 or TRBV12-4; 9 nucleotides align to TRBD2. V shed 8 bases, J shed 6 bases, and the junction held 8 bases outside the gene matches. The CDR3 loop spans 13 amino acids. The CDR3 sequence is CASGGGASREQYF. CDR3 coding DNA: TGTGCCAGCGGCGGGGGGGCATCTCGCGAGCAGTACTTC.

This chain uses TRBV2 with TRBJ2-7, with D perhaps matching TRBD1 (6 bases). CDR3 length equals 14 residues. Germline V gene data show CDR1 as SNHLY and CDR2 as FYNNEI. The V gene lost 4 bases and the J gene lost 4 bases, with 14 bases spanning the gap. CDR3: CASSVQGLRYEQYF. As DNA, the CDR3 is TGTGCCAGCAGTGTGCAGGGGTTGAGGTACGAGCAGTACTTC.

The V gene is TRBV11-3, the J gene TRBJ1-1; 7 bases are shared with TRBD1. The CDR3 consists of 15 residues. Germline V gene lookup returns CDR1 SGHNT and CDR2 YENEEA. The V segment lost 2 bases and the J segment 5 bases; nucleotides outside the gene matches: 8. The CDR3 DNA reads TGTGCCAGCAGCTTAATAGAGGGGGCATGGACTGAAGCTTTCTTT. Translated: CASSLIEGAWTEAFF. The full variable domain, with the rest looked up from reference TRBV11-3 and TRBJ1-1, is EAGVVQSPRYKIIEKKQPVAFWCNPISGHNTLYWYLQNLGQGPELLIRYENEEAVDDSQLPKDRFSAERLKGVDSTLKIQPAELGDSAVYLCASSLIEGAWTEAFFGQGTRLTVV.

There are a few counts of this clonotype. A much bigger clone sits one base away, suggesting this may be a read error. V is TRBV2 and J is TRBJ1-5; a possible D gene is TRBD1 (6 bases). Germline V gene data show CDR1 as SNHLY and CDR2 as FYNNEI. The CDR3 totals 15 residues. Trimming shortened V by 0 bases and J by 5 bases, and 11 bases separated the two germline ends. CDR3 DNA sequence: TGTGCCAGCAGTGAAGCTTGCAGGGGTTATCAGCCCCAGCATTTT. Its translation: CASSEACRGYQPQHF.

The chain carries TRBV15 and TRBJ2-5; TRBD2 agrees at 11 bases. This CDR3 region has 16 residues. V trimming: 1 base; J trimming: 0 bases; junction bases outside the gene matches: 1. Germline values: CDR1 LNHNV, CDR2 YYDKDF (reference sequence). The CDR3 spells CATSRVAGGYQETQYF. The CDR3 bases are TGTGCCACCAGCAGAGTAGCGGGGGGGTACCAAGAGACCCAGTACTTC.

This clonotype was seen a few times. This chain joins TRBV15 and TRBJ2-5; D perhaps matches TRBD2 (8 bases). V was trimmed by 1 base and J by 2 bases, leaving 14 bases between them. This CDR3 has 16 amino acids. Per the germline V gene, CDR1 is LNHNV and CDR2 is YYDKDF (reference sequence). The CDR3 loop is CATSRVAGQLQETQYF. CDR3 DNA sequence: TGTGCCACCAGCAGAGTAGCGGGACAGCTACAAGAGACCCAGTACTTC. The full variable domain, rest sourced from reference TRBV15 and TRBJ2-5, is DAMVIQNPRYQVTQFGKPVTLSCSQTLNHNVMYWYQQKSSQAPKLLFHYYDKDFNNEADTPDNFQSRRPNTSFCFLDIRSPGLGDTAMYLCATSRVAGQLQETQYFGPGTRLLVL.

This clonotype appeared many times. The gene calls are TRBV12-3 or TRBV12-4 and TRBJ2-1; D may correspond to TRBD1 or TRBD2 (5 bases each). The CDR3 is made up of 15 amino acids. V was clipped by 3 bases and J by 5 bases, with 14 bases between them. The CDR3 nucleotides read TGTGCCAGCAGTTTGGGGGTTAACCTTCACAATGAGCAGTTCTTC. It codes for CASSLGVNLHNEQFF.

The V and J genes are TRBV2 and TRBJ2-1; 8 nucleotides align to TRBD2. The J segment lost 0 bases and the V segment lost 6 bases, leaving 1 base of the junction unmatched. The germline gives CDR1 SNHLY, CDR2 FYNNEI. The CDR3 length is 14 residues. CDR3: CASRAGVSYNEQFF. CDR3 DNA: TGTGCCAGCAGAGCGGGGGTCTCCTACAATGAGCAGTTCTTC.

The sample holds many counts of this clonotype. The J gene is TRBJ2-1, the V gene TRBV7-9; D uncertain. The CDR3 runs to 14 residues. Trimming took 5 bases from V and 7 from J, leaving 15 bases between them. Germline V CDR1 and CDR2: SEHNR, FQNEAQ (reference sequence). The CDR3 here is CASSPGPDRNEQFF. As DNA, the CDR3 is TGTGCCAGCAGCCCAGGACCCGACCGTAATGAGCAGTTCTTC.

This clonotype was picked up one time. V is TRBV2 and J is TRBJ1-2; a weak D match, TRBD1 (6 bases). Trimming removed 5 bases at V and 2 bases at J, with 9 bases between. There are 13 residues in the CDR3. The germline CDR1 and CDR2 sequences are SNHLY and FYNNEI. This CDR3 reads CASSLRGNYGYTF. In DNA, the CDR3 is TGTGCCAGCAGTCTCAGGGGCAACTATGGCTACACCTTC.

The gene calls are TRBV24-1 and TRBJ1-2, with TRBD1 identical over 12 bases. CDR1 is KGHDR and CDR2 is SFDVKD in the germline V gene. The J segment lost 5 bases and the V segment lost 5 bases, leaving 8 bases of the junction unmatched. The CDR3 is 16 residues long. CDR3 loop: CATSAAGQGAGYGYTF. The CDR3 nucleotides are TGTGCCACCAGTGCGGCGGGACAGGGGGCAGGATATGGCTACACCTTC.

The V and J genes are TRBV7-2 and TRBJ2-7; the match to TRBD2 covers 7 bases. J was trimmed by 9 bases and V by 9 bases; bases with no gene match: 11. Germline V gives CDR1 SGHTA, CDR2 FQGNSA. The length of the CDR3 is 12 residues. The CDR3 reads CARSLAREGQYF. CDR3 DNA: TGTGCCAGAAGCCTCGCAAGGGAGGGGCAGTACTTC.

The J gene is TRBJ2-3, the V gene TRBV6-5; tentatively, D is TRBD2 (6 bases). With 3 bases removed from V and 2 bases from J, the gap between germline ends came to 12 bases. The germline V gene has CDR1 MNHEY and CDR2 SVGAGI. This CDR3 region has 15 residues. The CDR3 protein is CASSYRRGNTDTQYF. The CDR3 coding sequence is TGTGCCAGCAGTTATCGGCGGGGAAACACAGATACGCAGTATTTT.

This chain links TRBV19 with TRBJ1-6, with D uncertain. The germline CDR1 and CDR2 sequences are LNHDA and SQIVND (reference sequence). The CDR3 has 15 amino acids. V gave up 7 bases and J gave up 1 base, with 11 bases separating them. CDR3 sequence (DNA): TGTGCCAGTAAGATCGAGGGATCCTATAATTCACCCCTCCACTTT. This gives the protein CASKIEGSYNSPLHF. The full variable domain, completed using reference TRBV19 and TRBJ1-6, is DGGITQSPKYLFRKEGQNVTLSCEQNLNHDAMYWYRQDPGQGLRLIYYSQIVNDFQKGDIAEGYSVSREKKESFPLTVTSAQKNPTAFYLCASKIEGSYNSPLHFGNGTRLTVT.

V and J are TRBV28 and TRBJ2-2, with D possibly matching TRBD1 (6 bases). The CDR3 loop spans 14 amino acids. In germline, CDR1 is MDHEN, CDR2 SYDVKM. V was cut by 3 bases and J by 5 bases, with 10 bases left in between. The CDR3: CASSFSTGTGELFF. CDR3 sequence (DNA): TGTGCCAGCAGTTTCTCTACAGGGACCGGGGAGCTGTTTTTT.

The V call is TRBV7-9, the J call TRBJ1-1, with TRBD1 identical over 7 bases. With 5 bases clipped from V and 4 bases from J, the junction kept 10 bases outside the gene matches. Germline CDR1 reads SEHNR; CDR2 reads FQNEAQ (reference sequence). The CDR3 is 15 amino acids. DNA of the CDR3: TGTGCCAGCAGCCTAAGGTATGACAGGGTCACTGAAGCTTTCTTT. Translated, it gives CASSLRYDRVTEAFF. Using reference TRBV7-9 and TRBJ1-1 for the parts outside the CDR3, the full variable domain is DTGVSQNPRHKITKRGQNVTFRCDPISEHNRLYWYRQTLGQGPEFLTYFQNEAQLEKSRLLSDRFSAERPKGSFSTLEIQRTEQGDSAMYLCASSLRYDRVTEAFFGQGTRLTVV.

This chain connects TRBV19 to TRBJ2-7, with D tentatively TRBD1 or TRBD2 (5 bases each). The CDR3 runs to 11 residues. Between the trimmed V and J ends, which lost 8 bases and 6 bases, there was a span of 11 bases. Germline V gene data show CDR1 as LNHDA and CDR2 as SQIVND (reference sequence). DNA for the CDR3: TGTGCCAGTCAGGCCGGGGCCGAGCAGTACTTC. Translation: CASQAGAEQYF.

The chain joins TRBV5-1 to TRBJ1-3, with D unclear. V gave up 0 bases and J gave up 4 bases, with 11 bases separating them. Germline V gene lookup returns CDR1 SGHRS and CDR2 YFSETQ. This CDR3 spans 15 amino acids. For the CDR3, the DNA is TGCGCCAGCAGCTTGGACAGTCCTACGGGAAACACCATATATTTT. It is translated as CASSLDSPTGNTIYF.

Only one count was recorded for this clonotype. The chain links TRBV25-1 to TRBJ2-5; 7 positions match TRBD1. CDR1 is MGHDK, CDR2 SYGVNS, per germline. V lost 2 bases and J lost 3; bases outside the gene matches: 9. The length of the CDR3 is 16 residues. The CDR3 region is CASSEHKGTVEETQYF. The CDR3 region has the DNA TGTGCCAGCAGTGAACACAAAGGGACAGTAGAAGAGACCCAGTACTTC.

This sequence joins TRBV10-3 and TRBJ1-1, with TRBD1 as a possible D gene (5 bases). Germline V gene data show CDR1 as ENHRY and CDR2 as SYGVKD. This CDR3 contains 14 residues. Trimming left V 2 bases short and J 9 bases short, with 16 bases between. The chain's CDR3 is CAISEEGLGPQAFF. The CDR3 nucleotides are TGTGCCATCAGTGAGGAGGGGCTAGGGCCACAAGCTTTCTTT.

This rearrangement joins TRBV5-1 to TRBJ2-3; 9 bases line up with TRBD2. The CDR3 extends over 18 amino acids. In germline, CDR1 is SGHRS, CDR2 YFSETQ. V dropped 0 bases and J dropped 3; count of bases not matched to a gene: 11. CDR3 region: CASSLGPVNSGRTDTQYF. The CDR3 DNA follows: TGCGCCAGCAGCTTGGGCCCGGTGAATAGCGGGAGAACAGATACGCAGTATTTT.